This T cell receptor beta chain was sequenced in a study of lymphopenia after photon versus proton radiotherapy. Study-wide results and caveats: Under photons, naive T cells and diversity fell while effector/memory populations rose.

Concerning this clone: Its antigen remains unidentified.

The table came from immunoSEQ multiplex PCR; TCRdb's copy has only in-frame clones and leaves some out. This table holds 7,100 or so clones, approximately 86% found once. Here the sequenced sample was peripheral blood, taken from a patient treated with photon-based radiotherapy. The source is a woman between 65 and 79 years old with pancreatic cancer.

Written as DNA, the CDR3 is TGTGCCAGCAGTAGCGGGGCCTCCCGCTCCGGCTACACCTTC. Translated: CASSSGASRSGYTF. This rearrangement joins TRBV28 to TRBJ1-2; the D gene is possibly TRBD1 (5 bases). This CDR3 contains 14 residues. CDR1 is MDHEN, CDR2 SYDVKM, per germline. V was clipped by 5 bases and J by 8 bases, with 18 bases between them.